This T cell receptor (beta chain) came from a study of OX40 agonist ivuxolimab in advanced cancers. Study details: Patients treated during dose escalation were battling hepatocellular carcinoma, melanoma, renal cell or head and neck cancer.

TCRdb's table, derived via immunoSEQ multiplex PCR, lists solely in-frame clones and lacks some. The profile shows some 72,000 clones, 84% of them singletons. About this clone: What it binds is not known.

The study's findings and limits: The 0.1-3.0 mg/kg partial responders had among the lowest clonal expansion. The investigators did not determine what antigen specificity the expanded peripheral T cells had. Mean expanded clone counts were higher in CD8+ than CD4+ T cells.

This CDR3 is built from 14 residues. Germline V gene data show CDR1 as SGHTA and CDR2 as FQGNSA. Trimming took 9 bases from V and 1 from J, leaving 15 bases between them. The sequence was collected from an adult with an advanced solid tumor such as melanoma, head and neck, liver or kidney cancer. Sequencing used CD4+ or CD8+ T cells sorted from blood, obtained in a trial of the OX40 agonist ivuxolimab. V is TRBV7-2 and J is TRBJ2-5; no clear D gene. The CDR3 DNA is TGTGCCAGTCAGGACCCTCGTGCCCAAGAGACCCAGTACTTC. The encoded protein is CASQDPRAQETQYF.